These 30 T cell receptor beta chains were sequenced from one sample in a study of cytotoxic CD8 clonotypes in ibrutinib-treated CLL. Clones were read by immunoSEQ multiplex PCR, and TCRdb kept only the in-frame ones, dropping some. The sample has 25,000 to 35,000 clones, around 57% seen once; the top ten hold 14%. The input for sequencing was PBMCs, taken before ibrutinib treatment. The receptors derive from a human donor with chronic lymphocytic leukemia.

This clone was counted once. V gene TRBV11-2 combines with J gene TRBJ1-1; possible D gene TRBD1, 5 bases. Trimming shortened V by 8 bases and J by 3 bases, and 10 bases separated the two germline ends. The CDR3 is made up of 12 amino acids. Germline CDR1 is SGHAT and CDR2 is FQNNGV. The CDR3 sequence is CASGLTDTEAFF. The CDR3 DNA sequence: TGTGCCAGCGGATTGACAGACACTGAAGCTTTCTTT.

This clone appeared a few times. The gene calls are TRBV11-2 and TRBJ2-5, with 8 bases aligning to TRBD1. V gave up 9 bases and J gave up 4 bases; unmatched junction bases: 4. CDR1 SGHAT and CDR2 FQNNGV come from the germline V gene. The CDR3 contains 12 residues. The DNA for the CDR3 is TGTGCCAGTGGCAGGGGGCGAGAGACCCAGTACTTC. It specifies CASGRGRETQYF.

The chain employs TRBV29-1 and TRBJ1-5, with 8 bases fitting TRBD1. CDR1 is SQVTM, CDR2 ANQGSEA, per germline. The ends lost 7 bases at V and 2 bases at J; junction bases unmatched: 4. The CDR3 loop spans 13 amino acids. CDR3 in amino acids: CSALTGGNQPQHF. The DNA for the CDR3 is TGCAGCGCCCTGACAGGGGGCAATCAGCCCCAGCATTTT.

The J gene is TRBJ1-3, the V gene TRBV18; D call uncertain. With 1 base removed from V and 7 bases from J, the gap between germline ends came to 11 bases. CDR3 length: 14 residues. Germline CDR1 KGHSH, CDR2 LQKENI. The CDR3 protein is CASSPQERRNTIYF. The CDR3 DNA follows: TGTGCCAGCTCACCACAGGAACGCCGGAACACCATATATTTT.

This clone has more than one count but fewer than ten. The CDR3 reads CASSLGGLAGPYEQYF. CDR3 in DNA: TGTGCCAGCAGCTTAGGGGGACTAGCGGGACCCTACGAGCAGTACTTC. This chain links TRBV13 with TRBJ2-7; TRBD2 aligns across 13 bases. V gave up 0 bases and J gave up 2 bases; unmatched junction bases: 1. CDR1 and CDR2 (germline): PRHDT, FYEKMQ (reference sequence). The CDR3 has 16 amino acids. The variable domain in full, with the rest retrieved from reference TRBV13 and TRBJ2-7, is AAGVIQSPRHLIKEKRETATLKCYPIPRHDTVYWYQQGPGQDPQFLISFYEKMQSDKGSIPDRFSAQQFSDYHSELNMSSLELGDSALYFCASSLGGLAGPYEQYFGPGTRLTVT.

This rearrangement joins TRBV10-1 to TRBJ2-7; D gene unclear. V was trimmed by 3 bases and J by 0 bases, leaving 12 bases between them. This CDR3 is built from 15 residues. The V gene's germline CDR1 is WNHNN and CDR2 SYGVQD (reference sequence). The CDR3 DNA reads as TGCGCCAGCAGTGATTCGGGCAGAAGCTCCTACGAGCAGTACTTC. It encodes CASSDSGRSSYEQYF.

The chain combines TRBV28 with TRBJ2-1; TRBD2 matches 11 bases. This CDR3 is 19 amino acids long. Per the germline V gene, CDR1 is MDHEN and CDR2 is SYDVKM. The J segment lost 4 bases and the V segment lost 8 bases, leaving 19 bases of the junction unmatched. The CDR3 region is CASPLMGTSGPNSYNEQFF. The CDR3 region has the DNA TGTGCCAGCCCCCTAATGGGGACTAGCGGACCAAATTCTTACAATGAGCAGTTCTTC.

The chain has TRBV21-1 and TRBJ2-7; TRBD2, the table's D call, was not compared with the DNA. TRBV21-1 is listed as a pseudogene. This CDR3 spans 16 amino acids. The CDR3 DNA reads TGTGCCAGGCCTTCCGTCTCCAGCGGGGTCGTCTACGAGCAGTACTTC. The encoded protein is CARPSVSSGVVYEQYF.

This chain joins TRBV5-1 and TRBJ2-3, with a weak D call TRBD1 (8 bases). CDR3 length: 17 amino acids. V shed 4 bases and J shed 1 base, with 19 bases lying between them. Germline V gene data show CDR1 as SGHRS and CDR2 as YFSETQ. The DNA for the CDR3 is TGCGCCAGCAGCGTAAGGGGAGGGGGACAGGGCACAGATACGCAGTATTTT. Residues: CASSVRGGGQGTDTQYF.

This clone was observed a handful of times. The DNA for the CDR3 is TGTGCCAGCAGTGCTCCGGTAGGGCAGGGGGGGGCCAAGGGAAAACTGTTTTTT. This codes for CASSAPVGQGGAKGKLFF. The rearrangement links TRBV25-1 to TRBJ1-4; 7 bases agree with TRBD1. Losses at the gene ends were 4 bases for V and 10 bases for J; bases not matched to a gene: 21. CDR1 MGHDK and CDR2 SYGVNS come from the germline V gene. CDR3 size: 18 residues.

The chain links TRBV5-3 to TRBJ2-7; 12 bases align to TRBD1. TRBV5-3 has ORF status, its function being uncertain. V gave up 0 bases and J gave up 4 bases; unmatched junction bases: 5. The CDR3 totals 16 residues. In nucleotides, the CDR3 is TGTGCCAGAAGCTTGGTCCGGGACAGGGGGCGATACGAGCAGTACTTC. Translating it yields CARSLVRDRGRYEQYF.

The rearrangement joins TRBV6-6 to TRBJ1-2, with no clear D. Trimming removed 0 bases from V and 2 bases from J, with 10 bases in between. Germline V gene sequence: CDR1 MNHNY, CDR2 SVGAGI (reference sequence). The CDR3 length is 15 residues. CDR3 sequence: CASSYSQRLNYGYTF. In DNA form, the CDR3 reads TGTGCCAGCAGTTACTCCCAGAGACTAAACTATGGCTACACCTTC.

This clone occurred a few times. A read error may account for a junction end that differs from germline. The chain joins TRBV7-7 to TRBJ2-2; 12 nucleotides line up with TRBD2. CDR3 length: 15 amino acids. Germline loops: CDR1 SSHAT, CDR2 FNYEAQ (reference sequence). The CDR3 DNA reads as TGTGCTAGCAGGCAGACTAGCGGGAGCACCGGGGAGCTGTTTTTT. The encoded protein is CASRQTSGSTGELFF.

The J gene is TRBJ1-1, the V gene TRBV19; 12 nucleotides align to TRBD1. V lost 9 bases, J lost 10 bases, and 9 bases stayed unmatched. The CDR3 sequence is 13 residues long. Per germline, CDR1 LNHDA and CDR2 SQIVND (reference sequence). The CDR3 region has the DNA TGTGCCAGCGGGCCGGGACAGGGGGCCGTAGCTTTCTTT. Protein product: CASGPGQGAVAFF.

This clone was seen a few times. The chain combines TRBV6-5 with TRBJ2-3; D could derive from TRBD1 or TRBD2 (5 bases each). Trimming took 4 bases from V and 6 from J, leaving 5 bases between them. Looked up from germline, CDR1 is MNHEY and CDR2 is SVGAGI. The length of the CDR3 is 11 residues. The CDR3 is CASSWGDTQYF. The CDR3 region has the DNA TGTGCCAGCAGTTGGGGGGATACGCAGTATTTT.

The chain combines TRBV28 with TRBJ1-5; TRBD1 might be the D (5 bases). The germline V gene encodes CDR1 MDHEN and CDR2 SYDVKM. The CDR3 is 15 amino acids. The V gene lost 3 bases and the J gene lost 4 bases, with 13 bases spanning the gap. CDR3 in amino acids: CASSLGGPTNQPQHF. The CDR3 DNA sequence: TGTGCCAGCAGTTTGGGGGGACCGACTAATCAGCCCCAGCATTTT.

This rearrangement joins TRBV7-2 to TRBJ2-3; possibly TRBD2 for D (5 bases). Germline-derived CDR1 and CDR2 are SGHTA and FQGNSA. This CDR3 has 13 residues. V lost 8 bases and J lost 1, with 10 bases in between. The CDR3 bases are TGTGCCAGCGTTATTAGCGGCACAGATACGCAGTATTTT. The encoded protein is CASVISGTDTQYF. Drawing the rest from reference TRBV7-2 and TRBJ2-3, the complete variable domain is GAGVSQSPSNKVTEKGKDVELRCDPISGHTALYWYRQSLGQGLEFLIYFQGNSAPDKSGLPSDRFSAERTGGSVSTLTIQRTQQEDSAVYLCASVISGTDTQYFGPGTRLTVL.

CDR3 sequence: CASSLAGTYQETQYF. In nucleotides, the CDR3 is TGTGCCAGCAGCTTAGCCGGGACTTATCAAGAGACCCAGTACTTC. V is TRBV7-9 and J is TRBJ2-5; tentatively, D is TRBD2 (6 bases). There are 15 residues in the CDR3. Germline CDR1 and CDR2: SEHNR and FQNEAQ (reference sequence). Trimming shortened V by 0 bases and J by 2 bases, and 10 bases separated the two germline ends.

V is TRBV29-1 and J is TRBJ1-3; TRBD1 is a possible D gene (6 bases). The CDR3 covers 12 residues. The germline CDR1 and CDR2 sequences are SQVTM and ANQGSEA. V gave up 7 bases and J gave up 4 bases, with 11 bases separating them. CDR3 DNA: TGCAGCGCGGGACACCTCGGAAACACCATATATTTT. Translated, it gives CSAGHLGNTIYF.

V gene TRBV5-1 combines with J gene TRBJ2-3, with D perhaps matching TRBD2 (7 bases). CDR1 and CDR2 (germline): SGHRS, YFSETQ. CDR3 size: 15 residues. V lost 2 bases and J 4 bases, leaving 14 bases between the germline ends. In DNA, the CDR3 is TGCGCCAGCAGCTTAGGAGGGGGGGCGTCAGATACGCAGTATTTT. This encodes CASSLGGGASDTQYF.

This clone came up once. V is TRBV19 and J is TRBJ1-2; D might be TRBD1 (5 bases). Germline CDR1 LNHDA, CDR2 SQIVND (reference sequence). The CDR3 extends over 14 amino acids. V lost 5 bases and J 4 bases, leaving 14 bases between the germline ends. CDR3 in amino acids: CASSLSDRPYGYTF. The CDR3 region has the DNA TGTGCCAGTAGTCTATCAGACAGACCCTATGGCTACACCTTC.

V is TRBV10-3 and J is TRBJ1-2; D is unclear. Trimming cost V 7 bases and J 0 bases, with 18 bases left between them. Germline V gives CDR1 ENHRY, CDR2 SYGVKD. CDR3 length: 16 residues. The CDR3 region is CAITSTGESANYGYTF. In nucleotides, the CDR3 is TGTGCCATCACTAGCACCGGCGAATCCGCTAACTATGGCTACACCTTC.

The V call is TRBV18, the J call TRBJ1-1; D is perhaps TRBD1 (5 bases). Germline CDR1 reads KGHSH; CDR2 reads LQKENI. V lost 1 base and J lost 6, with 15 bases in between. The CDR3 totals 15 residues. CDR3 coding DNA: TGTGCCAGCTCACCACGGTTCGGGGAAGGGGCTGAAGCTTTCTTT. Its translation: CASSPRFGEGAEAFF.

V and J are TRBV6-5 and TRBJ2-7; 7 bases fit TRBD2. From germline, CDR1 is MNHEY and CDR2 SVGAGI. The CDR3 is 15 residues long. The V gene end was trimmed by 0 bases and the J gene end by 4 bases; junction bases not matched to a gene: 6. The CDR3 loop is CASSYSMGLPYEQYF. The DNA of the CDR3 is TGTGCCAGCAGTTACTCGATGGGACTACCTTACGAGCAGTACTTC.

This clone has just a few counts. This CDR3 is CASSLAQGPQHF. Written as DNA, the CDR3 is TGTGCCAGCAGCTTAGCGCAGGGGCCCCAGCATTTT. The chain combines TRBV7-2 with TRBJ1-5, with D tentatively TRBD1 (5 bases). Trimming pared 0 bases from V and 9 bases from J, leaving 6 bases between. There are 12 residues in the CDR3. The germline CDR1 and CDR2 sequences are SGHTA and FQGNSA.

The V gene is TRBV2, the J gene TRBJ2-7; 7 nucleotides match TRBD1. The trim removed 7 bases at V and 6 bases at J, leaving 6 bases unmatched. Germline V gene data show CDR1 as SNHLY and CDR2 as FYNNEI. The CDR3 is 12 amino acids. The CDR3: CASNPTGVEQYF. The CDR3 bases are TGTGCCAGCAATCCCACAGGGGTCGAGCAGTACTTC. Filled out from reference TRBV2 and TRBJ2-7, the complete variable domain reads EPEVTQTPSHQVTQMGQEVILRCVPISNHLYFYWYRQILGQKVEFLVSFYNNEISEKSEIFDDQFSVERPDGSNFTLKIRSTKLEDSAMYFCASNPTGVEQYFGPGTRLTVT.

This chain links TRBV10-3 with TRBJ2-2; TRBD1 agrees at 9 bases. CDR1 and CDR2 from the germline V gene are ENHRY and SYGVKD. The CDR3 is made up of 17 amino acids. Unmatched junction bases numbered 12, after V lost 4 bases and J lost 6 bases. The CDR3 nucleotides are TGTGCCATCAGTGGGGGACAGGGCGGTGTGAGTGCCGGGGAGCTGTTTTTT. Amino acid sequence: CAISGGQGGVSAGELFF.

The chain recombines TRBV5-4 with TRBJ2-3; 14 nucleotides align to TRBD2. The V and J ends lost 4 bases and 6 bases, in that order; junction bases with no gene match: 4. The CDR3 extends over 15 amino acids. The germline V gene has CDR1 SGHNT and CDR2 YYREEE (reference sequence). This CDR3 is CASSRLAGGLDTQYF. DNA for the CDR3: TGTGCCAGCAGCCGACTAGCGGGGGGGCTGGATACGCAGTATTTT.

V gene TRBV5-1 combines with J gene TRBJ2-3; TRBD1 agrees at 8 bases. The V and J ends lost 0 bases and 6 bases, in that order; junction bases with no gene match: 9. Germline V lookup: CDR1 SGHRS, CDR2 YFSETQ. The CDR3 loop spans 16 amino acids. CDR3 residues: CASSLGTGSLLDTQYF. The DNA of the CDR3 is TGCGCCAGCAGCTTGGGGACAGGGAGTCTCTTGGATACGCAGTATTTT.

This clone has only a few counts. The J gene is TRBJ1-5, the V gene TRBV28, with TRBD1 matching over 12 bases. CDR1 is MDHEN, CDR2 SYDVKM, per germline. Losses at the gene ends were 5 bases for V and 3 bases for J; bases not matched to a gene: 5. The CDR3 extends over 16 amino acids. CDR3 nucleotides: TGTGCCAGCAGTATGGGACAGGGGGCGTTCAATCAGCCCCAGCATTTT. Protein: CASSMGQGAFNQPQHF.